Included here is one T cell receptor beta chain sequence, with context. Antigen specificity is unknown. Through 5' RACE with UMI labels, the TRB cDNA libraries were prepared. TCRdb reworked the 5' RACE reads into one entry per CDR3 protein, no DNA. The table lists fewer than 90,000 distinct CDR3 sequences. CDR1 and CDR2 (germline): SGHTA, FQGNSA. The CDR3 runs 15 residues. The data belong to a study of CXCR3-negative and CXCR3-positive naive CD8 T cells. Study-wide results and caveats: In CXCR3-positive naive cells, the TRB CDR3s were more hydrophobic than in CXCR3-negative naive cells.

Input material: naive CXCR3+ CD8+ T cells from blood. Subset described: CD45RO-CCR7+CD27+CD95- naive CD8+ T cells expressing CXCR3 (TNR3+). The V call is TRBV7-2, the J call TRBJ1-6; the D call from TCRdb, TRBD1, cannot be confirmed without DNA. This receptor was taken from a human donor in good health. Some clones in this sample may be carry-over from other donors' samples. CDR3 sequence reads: CASSAQDRVDSPLHF.